The clone carrying this T cell receptor (beta chain) has only one observation. Its specificity is unknown. This entry belongs to a study of cytomegalovirus exposure and HLA in healthy donors. Study observations and caveats: Accurate HLA-A and HLA-B prediction from TCR beta sequences was reported for most subjects.

The CDR3 spans 14 residues. Germline values: CDR1 GTSNPN, CDR2 SVGIG (reference sequence). V dropped 1 base and J dropped 2; count of bases not matched to a gene: 4. The PCR had 60 Vbeta and 13 Jbeta primers. Measured with immunoSEQ multiplex PCR; TCRdb has only the in-frame clones, and not every one. The data contain about 170,000 clones, roughly 72% of them singletons. The sequence derives from a woman in her 30s in good health and CMV-seropositive. The chain couples TRBV30 to TRBJ1-1; TRBD1 matches 7 bases. Material: PBMCs. This chain's CDR3 is CAWSGDRVNTEAFF. CDR3 sequence (DNA): TGTGCCTGGAGTGGAGACAGGGTCAACACTGAAGCTTTCTTT.